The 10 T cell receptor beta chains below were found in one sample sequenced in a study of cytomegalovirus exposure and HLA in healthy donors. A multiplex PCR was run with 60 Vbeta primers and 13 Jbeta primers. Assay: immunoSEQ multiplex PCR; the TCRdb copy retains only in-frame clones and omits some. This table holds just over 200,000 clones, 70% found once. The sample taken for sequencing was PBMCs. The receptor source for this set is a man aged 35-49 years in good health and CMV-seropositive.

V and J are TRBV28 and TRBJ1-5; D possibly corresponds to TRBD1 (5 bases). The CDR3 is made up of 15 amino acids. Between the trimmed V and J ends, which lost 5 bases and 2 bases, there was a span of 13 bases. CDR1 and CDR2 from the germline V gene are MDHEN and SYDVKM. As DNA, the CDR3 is TGTGCCAGCAGTCCTTATCGGGGGGGCAATCAGCCCCAGCATTTT. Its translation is CASSPYRGGNQPQHF.

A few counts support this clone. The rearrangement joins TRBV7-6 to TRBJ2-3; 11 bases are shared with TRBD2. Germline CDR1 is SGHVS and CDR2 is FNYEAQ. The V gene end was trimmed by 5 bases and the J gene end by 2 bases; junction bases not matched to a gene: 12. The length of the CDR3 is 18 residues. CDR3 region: CASSTAPSGGTLTDTQYF. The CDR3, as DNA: TGTGCCAGCAGCACTGCTCCTAGCGGGGGGACCCTCACAGATACGCAGTATTTT.

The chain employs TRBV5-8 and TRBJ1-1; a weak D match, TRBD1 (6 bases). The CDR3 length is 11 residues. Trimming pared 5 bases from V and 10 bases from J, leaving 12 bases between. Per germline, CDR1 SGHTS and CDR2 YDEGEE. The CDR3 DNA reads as TGTGCCAGCAGACACAGGGAAAGAGCTTTCTTT. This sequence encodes CASRHRERAFF.

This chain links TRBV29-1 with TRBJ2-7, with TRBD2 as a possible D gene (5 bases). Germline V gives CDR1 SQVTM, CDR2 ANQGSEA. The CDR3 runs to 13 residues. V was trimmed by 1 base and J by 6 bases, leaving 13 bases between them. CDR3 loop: CSVEGETLTEQYF. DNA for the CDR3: TGCAGCGTTGAAGGGGAGACTTTAACCGAGCAGTACTTC.

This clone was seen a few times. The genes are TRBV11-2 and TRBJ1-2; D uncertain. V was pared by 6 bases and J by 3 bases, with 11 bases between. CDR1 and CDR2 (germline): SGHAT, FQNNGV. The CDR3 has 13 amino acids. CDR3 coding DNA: TGTGCCAGCAGTCTTAACGGGGACTATGGCTACACCTTC. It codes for CASSLNGDYGYTF.

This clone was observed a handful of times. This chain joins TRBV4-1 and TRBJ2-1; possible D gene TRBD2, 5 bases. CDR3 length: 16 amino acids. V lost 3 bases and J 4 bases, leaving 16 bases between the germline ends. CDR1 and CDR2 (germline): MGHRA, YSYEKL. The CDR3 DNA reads TGCGCCAGCAGCCACCTTGAGAGCGGAGCTTACAATGAGCAGTTCTTC. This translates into CASSHLESGAYNEQFF.

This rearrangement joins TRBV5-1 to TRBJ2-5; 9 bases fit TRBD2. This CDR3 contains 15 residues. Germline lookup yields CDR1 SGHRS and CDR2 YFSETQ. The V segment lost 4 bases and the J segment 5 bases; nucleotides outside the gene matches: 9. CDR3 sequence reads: CASSQTPSGVETQYF. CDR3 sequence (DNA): TGCGCCAGCAGCCAGACCCCTAGCGGGGTGGAGACCCAGTACTTC. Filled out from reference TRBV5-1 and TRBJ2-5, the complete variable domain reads KAGVTQTPRYLIKTRGQQVTLSCSPISGHRSVSWYQQTPGQGLQFLFEYFSETQRNKGNFPGRFSGRQFSNSRSEMNVSTLELGDSALYLCASSQTPSGVETQYFGPGTRLLVL.

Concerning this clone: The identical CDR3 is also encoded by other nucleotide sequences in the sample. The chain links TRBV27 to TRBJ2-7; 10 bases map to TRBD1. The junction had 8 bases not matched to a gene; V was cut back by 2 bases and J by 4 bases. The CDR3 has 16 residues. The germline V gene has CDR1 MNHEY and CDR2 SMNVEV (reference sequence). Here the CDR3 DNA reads TGTGCCAGCAGTTTAAGTCCCGGGACAGGGGTATACGAGCAGTACTTC. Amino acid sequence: CASSLSPGTGVYEQYF.

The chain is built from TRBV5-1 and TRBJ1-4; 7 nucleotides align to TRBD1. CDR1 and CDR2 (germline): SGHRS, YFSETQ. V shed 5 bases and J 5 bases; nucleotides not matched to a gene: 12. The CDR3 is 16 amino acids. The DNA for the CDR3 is TGCGCCAGCAGACTAGAAGGGGGCGCCGTAAATGAAAAACTGTTTTTT. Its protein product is CASRLEGGAVNEKLFF.

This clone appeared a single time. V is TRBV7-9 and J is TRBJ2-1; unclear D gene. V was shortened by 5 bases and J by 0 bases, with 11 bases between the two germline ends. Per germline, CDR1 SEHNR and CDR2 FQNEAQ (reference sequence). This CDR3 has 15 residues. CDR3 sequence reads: CASSPDTSSYNEQFF. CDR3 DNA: TGTGCCAGCAGCCCCGATACGAGCTCCTACAATGAGCAGTTCTTC.